The clone carrying this T cell receptor beta chain was detected many times. The sample originates from a study of T cells in Graves' hyperthyroidism and ophthalmopathy. It was RNA transcripts that yielded the amplified TCR beta CDR3 regions. Researchers ran a first-round RT-PCR on the TCR CDR3 using the HTBI primer set. TCRdb ran MiXCR on the multiplex PCR reads and lists one entry per CDR3 protein. The sample has about 710,000 distinct CDR3 sequences; 15% to 20% are singletons. Trimming removed 6 bases from V and 2 bases from J, with 13 bases in between. There are 14 residues in the CDR3. Looked up from germline, CDR1 is MDHEN and CDR2 is SYDVKM.

The specimen sequenced was blood. This chain uses TRBV28 with TRBJ2-5; tentatively, D is TRBD1 (7 bases). This receptor was obtained from a man younger than 35 with Graves' hyperthyroidism. The CDR3 sequence: CASRLQGGQETQYF. The CDR3 DNA reads as TGTGCCAGCAGGCTTCAGGGGGGTCAAGAGACCCAGTACTTC.